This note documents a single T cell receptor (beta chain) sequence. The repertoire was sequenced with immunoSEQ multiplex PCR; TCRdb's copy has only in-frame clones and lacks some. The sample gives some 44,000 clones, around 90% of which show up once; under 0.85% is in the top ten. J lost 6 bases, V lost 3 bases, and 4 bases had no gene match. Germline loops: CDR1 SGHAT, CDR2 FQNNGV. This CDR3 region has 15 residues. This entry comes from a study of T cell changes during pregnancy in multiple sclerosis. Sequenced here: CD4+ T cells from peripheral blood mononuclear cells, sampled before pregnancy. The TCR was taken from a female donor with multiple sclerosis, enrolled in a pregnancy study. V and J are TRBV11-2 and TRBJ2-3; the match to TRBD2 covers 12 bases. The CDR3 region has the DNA TGTGCCAGCAGCTTTCGACTAGCGGGGGATGATACGCAGTATTTT. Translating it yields CASSFRLAGDDTQYF. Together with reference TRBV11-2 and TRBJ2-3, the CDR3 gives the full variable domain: EAGVAQSPRYKIIEKRQSVAFWCNPISGHATLYWYQQILGQGPKLLIQFQNNGVVDDSQLPKDRFSAERLKGVDSTLKIQPAKLEDSAVYLCASSFRLAGDDTQYFGPGTRLTVL.